The entry that follows covers one T cell receptor (beta chain) sequence. No cognate antigen has been identified for it. No base quality information exists; no much larger clone differs at one position. The library was prepared using the immunoSEQ multiplex PCR assay. For the multiplex PCR, a mixture combining 60 forward primers for TCR Vbeta segments and 13 reverse primers for TCR Jbeta segments was used. Amplification of the CDR3 region of rearranged TCR beta genes was performed with a multiplex PCR assay on genomic DNA. On the Illumina HiSeq System, the amplified TCR beta libraries were sequenced as 87-base-pair reads. The original methods were these. A later analysis tallied tens of millions of unique TCR beta chains across the 666 repertoires, and approximately 12 million of those chains were shared by two or more donors. A nearest-neighbor algorithm error-corrected the raw reads and collapsed the reads into unique sequences, merging closely related sequences to remove PCR and sequencing errors. CDR3 sequences were aligned to IMGT reference sequences to assign V, D and J gene segments. For a sequence to be retained, a match of at least six nucleotides to both a V gene segment and a J gene segment was required. Rearrangements were classified as productive when the CDR3 lacked stop codons and remained in frame with V and J, and all other rearrangements were classified as non-productive. CDR3 was defined according to IMGT convention as the region running from the second conserved V-encoded cysteine to the conserved J-encoded phenylalanine. The earlier analysis of about 590 of the donors excluded sequences that lacked an unambiguous match to a single V gene segment. In an earlier analysis of approximately 590 of the donors, V segments were called functional above 56.7% productive rearrangements and were called segregating when the between-donor standard deviation exceeded 5%. A statistical classification framework was built for diagnosing cytomegalovirus status from the catalog of TCR beta chain sequences. V and J gene assignment, in a later analysis, came from comparing TCR nucleotide sequences with IMGT/GENE-DB human TR gene sequences. Using the TCRdist pipeline, a later analysis assigned CDR3 sequences along with most-parsimonious VDJ recombination scenarios. In a later analysis, each TCR beta chain was defined by its CDR3 amino acid sequence together with its V-gene family, and reads without a unique V-gene family were excluded. In a later analysis, some 600 highly shared, low-generation-probability nucleotide sequences were removed to address suspected cross-contamination and a sequencing artifact. A later analysis calculated a clonal expansion index for each public chain from normalized within-repertoire ranks of inferred template counts. Generation probabilities in a later analysis came from a VDJ recombination model fitted to out-of-frame rearrangements, and those results were checked against IGoR. In a later analysis, TCR-TCR, TCR-HLA and TCR-CMV co-occurrence was scored with hypergeometric tests, and a repertoire-size bias correction was applied to TCR pairs. In a later analysis, false discovery rates were estimated by permuting HLA or CMV assignments 20 times. In a later analysis, co-occurring TCRs were grouped using DBSCAN, with TCRdist sequence similarity added in when clustering inside HLA-allele-positive subsets. For co-occurrence clustering, repertoires with fewer than 30,000 or more than 120,000 public chains were excluded, along with roughly 5 repertoires with anomalous nucleotide sharing. In its TCRdb copy, this immuneACCESS table keeps in-frame sequences only and misses some clones. Where compared with another copy, unresolved V genes explain less than half of these, and the others have no known cause. V and J calls and clone size follow that table, whereas D and trimming were derived from the DNA. Counted in this sample were around 200,000 clones; around three quarters of them appeared once. Jointly, the top ten make up around 1.9% of the sample.

The cohort was made up of about 670 healthy bone marrow donors. At the time of sampling, every cohort member was nominally healthy, though immune exposures that went unrecorded were likely present. The donor was CMV seropositive and was included in the group of 250 to 300 seropositive cohort members. Every donor gave a peripheral blood sample, and the peripheral blood mononuclear cells from that sample were used for TCR beta sequencing. Genomic DNA extraction from the blood cell samples was performed with the Qiagen DNeasy Blood Extraction Kit. The CDR3 goes from the cysteine to the phenylalanine over 15 residues. The retained sequence is limited to the CDR3, 45 bases, with the frame set at the first base. Relative to germline, V is 0 bases shorter and J is 4 bases shorter, with 11 bases between their ends. The germline V gene encodes CDR1 SGHAT and CDR2 FQNNGV. This sample is drawn from a study of cytomegalovirus exposure and HLA in healthy donors (dated by TCRdb to 2016 to 2017). Regarding the study in general: According to an earlier analysis of a few hundred of the donors, 200 million or so T cells yielded approximately 120 million unique TCR beta sequences and roughly 280 Gb of sequence data. An early release that covered roughly 600 HLA-typed donors contained approximately 300 gigabases of sequencing data and tens of millions of unique TCR sequences. Of the roughly 390 genotyped donors, less than 85% were placed in the genetic ancestry cluster associated with self-reported Caucasian donors. The aim of the study was to test whether cataloging public T cell receptors could identify signatures of past pathogen exposure. Using immunosequencing, the study profiled T cell repertoires from about 610 subjects and related those repertoires to cytomegalovirus serostatus. Along with the approximately 650-subject first cohort, a separate validation cohort of over a hundred different subjects was used. The study combined high-throughput TCR immunosequencing, statistical association of individual TCRs with disease status, and machine learning to predict cytomegalovirus infection status. A later analysis re-analyzed previously published TCR beta repertoires from 550 to 700 donors and added high-resolution HLA genotyping to study TCR occurrence patterns. Rather than drawing on any new phenotypic data, the later analysis identified candidate immune exposures from TCR beta sequences and the way those sequences occurred across donors. To decide whether each TCR beta V gene segment behaved as functional or pseudogenic, an earlier analysis of some 570 of the donors relied on high-throughput TCR beta sequencing. Donor age, sex, ethnicity and CMV serostatus were collected together with the repertoire data. Genome-wide SNP genotypes for about 65% of the 666 donors were used in a later genetic analysis, which treated that subset as a discovery cohort. Every discovery cohort repertoire had been produced on one sequencing platform. Class I and class II HLA loci were covered by the typing at four-digit resolution. The number of donors typed differed by locus, with about 629-630 for A, B, C, DRB1 and DQB1, roughly 520 for DQA1, 600 to 610 for DPA1, and approximately 470 for DPB1. Roughly five DR-DQ haplotypes were handled as single units for association and clustering, since linkage in the cohort was strong. Among around 400 genotyped donors of the cohort, an average of approximately 220,000 unique TCR beta nucleotide sequences was sequenced per donor, of which roughly 18% were non-productive. Study-wide findings and limitations: A group of highly shared sequence variants was considered likely to be a technical artifact of the sequencing pipeline. Only TCR beta chains were sequenced in this cohort, and the absence of alpha or paired-chain data limited detectable features. In vitro tests confirmed that a few of the cytomegalovirus-associated TCR beta chains recognize cytomegalovirus antigens. A further reported finding was that TCR beta sequences accurately predicted the HLA-A and HLA-B alleles for most subjects in the first cohort. In a later analysis, several top co-occurrence clusters were reported to appear linked to parvovirus B19, influenza, CMV and Epstein-Barr virus. At a false discovery rate of 0.05, a later analysis linked about 17,000 TCR beta sequences to specific HLA alleles. The presence/absence analyses assumed that sequencing depth was roughly uniform across donors, and that assumption may not be true. Compared with equally common non-associated chains, HLA-associated TCR beta chains in a later analysis were more clonally expanded and had lower generation probabilities. CMV serostatus was the only immune exposure information available for the cohort. In a later genetic analysis, a missense DCLRE1C variant was associated with V-gene and J-gene trimming of TCR beta chains, and the association was replicated in an independent cohort. The authors suggested that the approach could potentially be generalized to other disease states and immunological phenotypes. According to a later genetic analysis, donors in an Asian-associated ancestry cluster had fewer N-insertions in productive TCRs than the approximately 700-donor mean. In the study, roughly 160 TCR beta chains were listed as associated with cytomegalovirus. A later analysis found that most CMV-associated TCR beta chains appeared HLA-restricted, with HLA associations seemingly driven largely by CMV exposure. Across donors, most TCR sequences were observed very rarely, whereas some public TCRs were present in many individuals. A later analysis found that TCR association rates varied across HLA loci, with DRB1 alleles showing the most associated TCRs and HLA-C alleles the fewest. Because counts were too low, seventeen rarely observed V segments, including chromosome 9 orphons, were excluded from the earlier analysis of roughly 580 of the donors. Linkage disequilibrium might explain the correlated functional status among segregating V segments, but an unknown experimental factor could not be excluded. When HLA alleles, especially DR and DQ, strongly co-occurred, attributing TCR associations to individual alleles was difficult. Because HLA typing was missing for some donors at each locus, association tests included only the typed subset. Cytomegalovirus status was reported to be diagnosed by the classifier with high specificity and sensitivity in both the original and validation cohorts. In an earlier analysis of roughly 560 of the donors, most TCR beta V segments were observed in productive rearrangements about 90% or about 30% of the time, broadly matching IMGT annotations. The 87-base-pair reads could not distinguish some IMGT-functional V segments, including TRBV6-2 and TRBV6-3, so those segments were excluded.

The sequence derives from a woman aged 25 to 39 in good health and CMV-seropositive. Sequenced: PBMCs. This chain joins TRBV11-2 to TRBJ2-3; TRBD1 might be the D gene, on 5 matching bases. This receptor has the CDR3 CASSLDQGQSDTQYF. The nucleotide sequence reads as follows: TGTGCCAGCAGCTTAGATCAGGGTCAGTCAGATACGCAGTATTTT.